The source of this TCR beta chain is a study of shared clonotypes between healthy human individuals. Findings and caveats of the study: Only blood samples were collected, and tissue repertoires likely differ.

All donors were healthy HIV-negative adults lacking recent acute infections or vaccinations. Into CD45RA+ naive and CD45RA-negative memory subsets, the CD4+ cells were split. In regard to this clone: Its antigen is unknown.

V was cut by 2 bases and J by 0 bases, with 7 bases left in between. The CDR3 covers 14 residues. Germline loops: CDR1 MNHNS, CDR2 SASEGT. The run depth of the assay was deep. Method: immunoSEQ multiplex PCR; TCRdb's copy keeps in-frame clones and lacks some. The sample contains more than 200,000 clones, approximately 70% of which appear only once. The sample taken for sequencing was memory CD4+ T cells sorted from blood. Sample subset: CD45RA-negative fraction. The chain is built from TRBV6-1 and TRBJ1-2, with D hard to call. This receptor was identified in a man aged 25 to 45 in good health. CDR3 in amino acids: CASSESGSNYGYTF. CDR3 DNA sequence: TGTGCCAGCAGTGAAAGCGGTTCTAACTATGGCTACACCTTC.